The clone carrying this TCR beta chain has at least ten counts. The antigen is unknown. V gave up 5 bases and J gave up 6 bases, with 17 bases separating them. This CDR3 region has 14 residues. The germline V gene has CDR1 SEHNR and CDR2 FQNEAQ (reference sequence). TCRdb passed the multiplex PCR reads through MiXCR, listing each CDR3 protein once. This repertoire shows approximately 100,000 distinct CDR3 sequences, approximately 21% found once; its top ten account for less than 1.5%. The sample originates from a study of breast tumors, draining lymph nodes, adjacent tissues. Notes on the study in general: The data were judged consistent with most tumor T cells coming from lymph node and expanding in tumor. Data only fit, rather than demonstrated, lymph node origin of most tumor T cells. Tumor TCR diversity was below lymph nodes but above nontumor tissue.

Samples came from axillary lymph nodes draining the breast cancer. The source material was axillary lymph node tissue. The sequence was obtained from a female donor with breast cancer. Some clones in this sample may be carry-over from other donors' samples. This chain uses TRBV7-9 with TRBJ2-7; D may correspond to TRBD1 or TRBD2 (5 bases each). The CDR3 sequence: CASSPASLGPEQYF. DNA for the CDR3: TGTGCCAGCAGCCCCGCCTCCCTGGGACCCGAGCAGTACTTC.